The text below deals with one T cell receptor (beta chain). The sample belongs to a study of cytomegalovirus exposure and HLA in healthy donors. The ends were cut back, 2 bases at V and 0 bases at J, with 11 bases in the middle. The CDR3 is 16 amino acids. The germline V gene has CDR1 MNHNY and CDR2 SVGAGI (reference sequence). Repertoires were generated with immunoSEQ multiplex PCR, while TCRdb's copy carries only in-frame clones and drops some. The sample records fewer than 200,000 clones, around 92% being singletons. V is TRBV6-6 and J is TRBJ2-1, with D possibly being TRBD2 (5 bases). The sequenced material came from PBMCs. The origin of this receptor is a woman younger than 35 in good health and CMV-seropositive. Here the CDR3 reads CASSYLSVSSYNEQFF. As DNA, the CDR3 is TGTGCCAGCAGTTACCTTAGCGTTTCCTCCTACAATGAGCAGTTCTTC.